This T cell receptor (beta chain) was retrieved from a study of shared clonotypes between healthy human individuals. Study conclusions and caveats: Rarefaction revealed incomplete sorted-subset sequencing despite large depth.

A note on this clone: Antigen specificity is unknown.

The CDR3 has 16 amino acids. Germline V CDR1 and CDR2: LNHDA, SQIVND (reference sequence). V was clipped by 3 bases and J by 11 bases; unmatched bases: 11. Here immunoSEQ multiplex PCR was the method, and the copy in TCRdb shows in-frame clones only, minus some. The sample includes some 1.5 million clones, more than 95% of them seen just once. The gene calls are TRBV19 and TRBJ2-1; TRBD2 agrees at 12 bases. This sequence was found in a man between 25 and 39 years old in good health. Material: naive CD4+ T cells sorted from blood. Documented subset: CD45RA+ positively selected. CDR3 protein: CASSISASGRALKQFF. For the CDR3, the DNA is TGTGCCAGTAGTATTTCGGCTAGCGGGAGGGCCTTAAAGCAGTTCTTC.